This T cell receptor beta chain comes out of a study of T cells after yellow fever vaccination. Study background: SMART-Seq v4 Ultra Low Input handled preparation of low-cell-number fractions. Study-wide findings and caveats: Although most clonotypes did not, a small share appeared in both CD4 and CD8 compartments. After the booster, approximately 96% of CD4 and 75% to 90% of CD8 primary-response clones were re-detected.

A 5'RACE template-switching step, the method used to make TCR cDNA, added a universal primer site and UMIs. TCRdb recomputed calls from the 5' RACE reads with MiXCR, one row per CDR3 protein. The data contain 300,000 to 400,000 distinct CDR3 sequences, roughly 8.7% of them singletons. As concerns this clonotype: What it binds is unknown. Compared with germline, one end of the junction differs, possibly owing to a read error.

The CDR3 covers 20 residues. CDR1 LGHDT and CDR2 YNNKEL come from the germline V gene (reference sequence). The sequence came from a man between 18 and 29 years old who received the YFV17D yellow fever vaccine. Sample: PBMCs, taken on the day of the first yellow fever vaccination. The gene calls are TRBV3-1 and TRBJ2-2, with 14 bases matching TRBD2. This chain's CDR3 is CASSPTTSGGAFFHTGEQFF. The CDR3 DNA reads TGTGCCAGCAGCCCAACGACTAGCGGGGGGGCCTTCTTTCACACCGGGGAGCAGTTTTTT.